The source of this T cell receptor beta chain is a study of T-cell memory formation after mild COVID-19. As for the study in general: TCR clusters mostly belonged to single donors.

This clonotype came up a few times. Its antigen remains unidentified. Study observations and caveats: That cross-reactive memory joined was suggested by some responding clones appearing in pre-infection memory.

TCR alpha and TCR beta cDNA libraries carrying sample barcodes and UMIs were produced by 5'RACE using constant-segment primers. TCRdb used MiXCR to reprocess the 5' RACE reads, holding one entry per CDR3 protein. The sample includes approximately 290,000 distinct CDR3 sequences, approximately 15% of them seen just once. The sequenced sample was PBMCs or a T cell subset sorted from them (not recorded which). This TCR derives from a man younger than 35 who had mild COVID-19 (a few samples of this study predate the infection). Cell type and time point are not known.

The CDR3 DNA is TGTGCCAGCAGGCCCGGGCTGCGGGATACGCAGTATTTT. Protein: CASRPGLRDTQYF. J is TRBJ2-3 and V is TRBV28; D is undetermined. The CDR3 consists of 13 residues. CDR1 is MDHEN and CDR2 is SYDVKM in the germline V gene. Trimming stripped 6 bases from V and 6 bases from J, with 13 bases between.